This record concerns one TCR beta chain sequence. This sample is drawn from a study of blood T cell repertoires in COVID-19. The germline V and J ends were trimmed by 4 bases and 1 base, with 12 bases remaining between them. The germline gives CDR1 MNHEY, CDR2 SVGEGT. The CDR3 runs 15 residues. Profiled with immunoSEQ multiplex PCR; TCRdb holds only in-frame clones, not every one. The table includes 400,000 or so clones, roughly 86% detected once. The rearrangement uses TRBV6-2 or TRBV6-3 and TRBJ2-3; perhaps TRBD2 as D (5 bases). The clonotype was recovered from a woman in her forties with acute COVID-19. Sequenced material: PBMCs or T cells enriched from blood (not recorded which). The DNA of the CDR3 is TGTGCCAGCAGTTTCTGGAGCGGTGGCACAGATACGCAGTATTTT. Translating gives CASSFWSGGTDTQYF.